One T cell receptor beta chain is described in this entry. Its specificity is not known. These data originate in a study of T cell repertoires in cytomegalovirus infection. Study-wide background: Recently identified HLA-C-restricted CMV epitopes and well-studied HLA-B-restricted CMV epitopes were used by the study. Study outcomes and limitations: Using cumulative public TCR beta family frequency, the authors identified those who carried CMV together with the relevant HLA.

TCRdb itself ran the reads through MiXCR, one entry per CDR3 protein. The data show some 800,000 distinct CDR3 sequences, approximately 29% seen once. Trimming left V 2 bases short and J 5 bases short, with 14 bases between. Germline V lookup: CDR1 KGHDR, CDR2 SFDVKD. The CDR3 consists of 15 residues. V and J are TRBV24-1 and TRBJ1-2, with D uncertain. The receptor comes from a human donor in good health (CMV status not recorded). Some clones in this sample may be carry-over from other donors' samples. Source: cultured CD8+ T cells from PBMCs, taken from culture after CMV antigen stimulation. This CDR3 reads CATSDSDTVGYGYTF. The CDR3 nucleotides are TGTGCCACCAGTGATTCTGATACGGTAGGGTATGGCTACACCTTC.